The source of this TCR beta chain is a study of cytomegalovirus exposure and HLA in healthy donors (TCRdb year 2017). A note on the overall study: In an earlier analysis of some 550 of the donors, approximately 260 Gb of sequence data and just under 120 million unique TCR beta sequences from 180 million or so T cells were reported. Around 300 gigabases of sequencing data and tens of millions of unique TCR sequences were included in an early release covering about 700 HLA-typed donors. Of the approximately 400 genotyped donors, less than 90% were placed in the genetic ancestry cluster associated with self-reported Caucasian donors. The aim of the study was to test whether cataloging public T cell receptors could identify signatures of past pathogen exposure. Using immunosequencing, the study profiled T cell repertoires from around 670 subjects and related those repertoires to cytomegalovirus serostatus. In addition to the first cohort of roughly 670 subjects, a separate validation cohort of 120 different subjects was used. To predict cytomegalovirus infection status, the study brought together high-throughput TCR immunosequencing, statistical association of individual TCRs with disease status, and machine learning. In a later analysis, previously published TCR beta repertoires from about 640 donors were re-analyzed and high-resolution HLA genotyping was added so that TCR occurrence patterns could be studied. In the later analysis, no new phenotypic data were used to find candidate immune exposures; instead, reliance was placed on TCR beta sequences and their occurrence across donors. In an earlier analysis of 587 of the donors, high-throughput TCR beta sequencing was used to judge whether each TCR beta V gene segment behaved as functional or pseudogenic. Donor age, sex, ethnicity and CMV serostatus were compiled together with the repertoire data. In a later genetic analysis, genome-wide SNP genotypes for about 55% of the 666 donors were used, and that subset was treated as a discovery cohort. Every repertoire in the discovery cohort had been generated on one and the same sequencing platform. Both class I and class II loci were covered by HLA typing, at four-digit resolution. The number of typed donors differed by locus: roughly 629-640 for A, B, C, DRB1 and DQB1; 522 for DQA1; 606 for DPA1; and some 430 for DPB1. Four or five DR-DQ haplotypes were handled as single units for association and clustering because linkage in the cohort was strong. Across 300 to 500 genotyped donors of the cohort, an average of approximately 200,000 unique TCR beta nucleotide sequences per donor were sequenced, and around 20% of those sequences were non-productive.

Study-wide findings and limitations: The earlier analysis of 450 to 700 of the donors excluded 15 to 20 rarely observed V segments, including chromosome 9 orphons, because counts were too low. Because HLA typing was missing for some donors at each locus, association tests included only the typed subset. At a false discovery rate of 0.05, a later analysis linked about 17,000 TCR beta sequences to specific HLA alleles. Correlated functional status among segregating V segments might be attributable to linkage disequilibrium, but an unknown experimental factor could not be ruled out. The classifier was reported to diagnose cytomegalovirus status with high specificity and sensitivity in both the original and validation cohorts. According to a later analysis, TCR association rates differed among HLA loci, with DRB1 alleles showing the most associated TCRs and HLA-C alleles showing the fewest. The cohort was sequenced for TCR beta chains only, and without alpha or paired-chain data the features that could be detected were limited. In a later genetic analysis, fewer N-insertions in productive TCRs were reported among donors in an Asian-associated ancestry cluster than the roughly 700-donor mean. A total of about 150 TCR beta chains were listed by the study as associated with cytomegalovirus. In a later genetic analysis, a missense DCLRE1C variant was associated with V-gene and J-gene trimming of TCR beta chains, and the association was replicated in an independent cohort. Some IMGT-functional V segments, including TRBV6-2 and TRBV6-3, could not be distinguished by the 87-base-pair reads and were therefore excluded. A further reported finding was that TCR beta sequences accurately predicted the HLA-A and HLA-B alleles for most subjects in the first cohort. Across donors, most TCR sequences were observed very rarely, whereas some public TCRs were present in many individuals. According to a later analysis, parvovirus B19, influenza, CMV and Epstein-Barr virus appeared linked to several top co-occurrence clusters. The only immune exposure information available for the cohort was CMV serostatus. In an earlier analysis of 450 to 750 of the donors, most TCR beta V segments appeared in productive rearrangements about 87% or about 30% of the time, broadly matching IMGT annotations. The presence/absence analyses assumed that sequencing depth was roughly uniform across donors, and that assumption may not be true. A cluster of highly shared sequence variants was judged likely to represent a technical artifact of the sequencing pipeline. Strong co-occurrence of HLA alleles, especially DR and DQ, made assigning TCR associations to individual alleles difficult. In a later analysis, most CMV-associated TCR beta chains were found to appear HLA-restricted, with HLA associations seemingly driven largely by CMV exposure. In vitro tests confirmed that a few of the cytomegalovirus-associated TCR beta chains recognize cytomegalovirus antigens. The authors suggested that the approach could potentially be extended to other disease states and immunological phenotypes. A later analysis found that HLA-associated TCR beta chains were more clonally expanded and had lower generation probabilities than equally common non-associated chains.

Receptor amplification or capture employed the immunoSEQ multiplex PCR assay. A mixture of 60 forward primers for TCR Vbeta segments and 13 reverse primers for TCR Jbeta segments was used in the multiplex PCR. Amplification of the CDR3 region of rearranged TCR beta genes was performed with a multiplex PCR assay on genomic DNA. Amplified TCR beta libraries were sequenced as 87-base-pair reads on the Illumina HiSeq System. The paper's data handling went like this. A later analysis counted some 74 million unique TCR beta chains across the 690 or so repertoires, and roughly 10 million of these chains were shared by at least two donors. Raw reads were error-corrected and collapsed into unique sequences with a nearest-neighbor algorithm that merged closely related sequences to remove PCR and sequencing errors. Alignment of CDR3 sequences to IMGT reference sequences was used to assign V, D and J gene segments. For a sequence to be retained, a match of at least six nucleotides was required to both a V gene segment and a J gene segment. Rearrangements were called productive when the CDR3 lacked stop codons and stayed in frame with V and J; all others were non-productive. CDR3 was defined by IMGT convention, running from the second conserved V-encoded cysteine to the conserved J-encoded phenylalanine. The earlier analysis of about 610 of the donors excluded sequences that lacked an unambiguous match to a single V gene segment. An earlier analysis of 587 of the donors classified V segments as functional when productive rearrangements were above 56.7% and as segregating when the standard deviation between donors was above 5%. To diagnose cytomegalovirus status from the catalog of TCR beta chain sequences, a statistical classification framework was built. A later analysis assigned V and J genes by comparing TCR nucleotide sequences with IMGT/GENE-DB human TR gene sequences. In a later analysis, CDR3 sequences and most-parsimonious VDJ recombination scenarios were assigned using the TCRdist pipeline. In a later analysis, every TCR beta chain was defined by the combination of its CDR3 amino acid sequence and its V-gene family, and reads without a unique V-gene family were dropped. A later analysis removed 450 to 600 highly shared, low-generation-probability nucleotide sequences to deal with suspected cross-contamination and a sequencing artifact. In a later analysis, a clonal expansion index was calculated for each public chain from normalized within-repertoire ranks of inferred template counts. In a later analysis, generation probabilities were computed using a VDJ recombination model fitted to out-of-frame rearrangements, and the results were checked against IGoR. In a later analysis, hypergeometric tests were used to score TCR-TCR, TCR-HLA and TCR-CMV co-occurrence, with a repertoire-size bias correction applied to TCR pairs. To estimate false discovery rates, a later analysis permuted the HLA or CMV assignments 20 times. In a later analysis, co-occurring TCRs were grouped using DBSCAN, and TCRdist sequence similarity was added for clustering within HLA-allele-positive subsets. Repertoires with fewer than 30,000 or more than 120,000 public chains were left out of co-occurrence clustering, as were about five repertoires with anomalous nucleotide sharing. TCRdb mirrors the immuneACCESS table, restricted to in-frame sequences. Some clones are absent from its copies; in checked studies, under half trace to an unresolved V gene, and the reason for the others is unknown. That table supplies the V and J calls and clone size; D and trimming were determined from the DNA. This sample lists 50,000 to 70,000 clones; approximately 60% were detected once. Approximately 2.6% of the sample is taken by the ten largest.

On this clone: What antigen it recognizes has not been identified. No conserved phenylalanine or tryptophan ends this CDR3, so it is likely a read error.

The cohort comprised several hundred healthy bone marrow donors. Cohort members were all nominally healthy when sampled, although unrecorded immune exposures were likely present. The donor tested CMV seronegative, placing the donor among the roughly 350 seronegative members of the cohort. A peripheral blood sample was provided by each donor, and peripheral blood mononuclear cells were used for TCR beta sequencing. Genomic DNA was extracted from the blood cell samples with the Qiagen DNeasy Blood Extraction Kit. With termini counted, the CDR3 has 14 amino acids. Of all the DNA, just the CDR3 is kept, 42 bases in frame from base 1. V is cut by 4 bases and J by 2 bases, and the space between the germline ends is 11 bases. CDR1 and CDR2 (GTSNPN, SVGIG) derive from the germline V gene (reference sequence).

The source of this sequence is a man aged 25-45 years in good health and CMV-seronegative. The chain is encoded by TRBV30 joined to TRBJ1-4; TRBD1 might be the D gene, on 6 matching bases. Sequencing was done on a sample of PBMCs. The CDR3 region: CAWKNRATNEKLFV. The nucleotides are TGTGCCTGGAAAAACAGGGCCACTAATGAAAAACTGTTTGTT.